This entry is about one TCR beta chain. Its target is unknown. Because it lacks the conserved phenylalanine or tryptophan at the end, this CDR3 is likely a read error. These data originate in a study of tumor-infiltrating lymphocytes in primary liver carcinoma. Study-wide findings and caveats: The 250 largest clones made up significantly more of tumor than blood repertoires (p = 0.039).

This CDR3 spans 15 amino acids. V shed 2 bases and J 3 bases; nucleotides not matched to a gene: 4. Looked up from germline, CDR1 is SGHDN and CDR2 is FVKESK. With around 450 ng total RNA as template and a constant-region primer, TCR beta cDNA was made. Construction of TCR beta libraries relied on three successive nested multiplex PCR rounds employing slightly modified ARM-PCR. Forward primers for TRBV1-TRBV30 and a C-beta reverse primer served the first two PCR rounds, at 10 cycles each. Via MiXCR, TCRdb re-called the multiplex PCR reads, giving one row per CDR3 protein. In the table there are some 120,000 distinct CDR3 sequences, around 60% of which are singletons. Unsorted bulk tissue (about 20-30 mg) underwent RNA and DNA co-extraction.

The source is an older woman with primary liver carcinoma and hepatitis B virus infection. The rearrangement joins TRBV14 to TRBJ2-1; TRBD2 agrees at 7 bases. The sequencing input was liver tumor tissue from sampling region 1. As for subset: tumor region T1, superior pole. CDR3 region: CASSQQAGIYNEQFS. The CDR3 DNA reads TGTGCCAGCAGCCAACAAGCGGGGATCTACAATGAGCAGTTCTCC.